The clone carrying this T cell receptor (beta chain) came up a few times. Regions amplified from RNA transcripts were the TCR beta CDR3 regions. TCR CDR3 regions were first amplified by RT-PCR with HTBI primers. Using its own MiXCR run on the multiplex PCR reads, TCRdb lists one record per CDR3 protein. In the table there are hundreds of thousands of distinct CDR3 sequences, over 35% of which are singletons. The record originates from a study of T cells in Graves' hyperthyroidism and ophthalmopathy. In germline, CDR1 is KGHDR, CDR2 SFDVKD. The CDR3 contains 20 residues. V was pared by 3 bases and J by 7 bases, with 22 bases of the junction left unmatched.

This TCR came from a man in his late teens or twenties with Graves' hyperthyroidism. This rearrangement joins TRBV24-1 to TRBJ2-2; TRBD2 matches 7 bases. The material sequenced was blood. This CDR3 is CATSDPTRGELAGPVGELFF. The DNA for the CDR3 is TGTGCCACCAGTGATCCCACCCGGGGGGAACTAGCCGGTCCAGTCGGGGAGCTGTTTTTT.